Each of the 7 T cell receptor beta chains below was sequenced from the same sample in a study of blood T cell repertoires in COVID-19. Generated by immunoSEQ multiplex PCR, the TCRdb table keeps only in-frame clones and is missing some. The sample yields around 700,000 clones, approximately 90% seen once. The sequencing input was peripheral blood. The receptor set was obtained from a woman aged 18 to 35 with acute or convalescent COVID-19.

This chain links TRBV4-1 with TRBJ2-1; possibly TRBD1 for D (6 bases). Per germline, CDR1 MGHRA and CDR2 YSYEKL. The CDR3 is made up of 11 amino acids. V lost 4 bases to trimming and J lost 13 bases, with 11 bases between them. CDR3 region: CASSLTGLQFF. The CDR3 coding sequence is TGCGCCAGCAGCCTTACAGGGCTCCAGTTCTTC.

V and J are TRBV18 and TRBJ1-1; the D is unclear. The CDR3 contains 15 residues. Trimming cost V 3 bases and J 6 bases, with 17 bases left between them. Germline V gene lookup returns CDR1 KGHSH and CDR2 LQKENI. The CDR3 nucleotides are TGTGCCAGCTCACCGAGGCTCGAATCAACGGCTGAAGCTTTCTTT. This codes for CASSPRLESTAEAFF.

The chain has TRBV6-5 and TRBJ1-2; D not certain. The CDR3 runs to 13 residues. Germline CDR1 MNHEY, CDR2 SVGAGI. Trimming stripped 6 bases from V and 7 bases from J, with 15 bases between. This chain's CDR3 is CASSQRVFSGYTF. CDR3 DNA sequence: TGTGCCAGCAGCCAGAGGGTTTTTTCTGGCTACACCTTC.

This chain uses TRBV4-2 with TRBJ2-2, with TRBD2 matching 8 bases. This CDR3 spans 16 amino acids. V trimming: 1 base; J trimming: 6 bases; junction bases outside the gene matches: 7. CDR1 is LGHNA and CDR2 is YNFKEQ in the germline V gene. In nucleotides, the CDR3 is TGTGCCAGCAGCCAAGTCGGGACTAGTGCCCCCGGGGAGCTGTTTTTT. The encoded protein is CASSQVGTSAPGELFF.

This chain connects TRBV6-5 to TRBJ2-7, with 8 bases that match TRBD1. V shed 5 bases and J 3 bases; nucleotides not matched to a gene: 9. Germline V lookup: CDR1 MNHEY, CDR2 SVGAGI. This CDR3 spans 15 amino acids. This CDR3 reads CASSPRTGLVYEQYF. In nucleotides, the CDR3 is TGTGCCAGCAGTCCCCGGACAGGGTTGGTCTACGAGCAGTACTTC.

The gene calls are TRBV6-5 and TRBJ2-1, with 8 bases that match TRBD1. From germline, CDR1 is MNHEY and CDR2 SVGAGI. V lost 8 bases to trimming and J lost 0 bases; unmatched junction nucleotides: 3. The length of the CDR3 is 14 residues. The CDR3 region is CASSDRGSYNEQFF. In DNA, the CDR3 is TGTGCCAGCTCTGACAGGGGCTCCTACAATGAGCAGTTCTTC.

The CDR3 reads CASSLAGYQPQHF. The CDR3 coding sequence is TGTGCCAGCAGCCTGGCGGGTTATCAGCCCCAGCATTTT. V gene TRBV14 combines with J gene TRBJ1-5; D not resolved. The V gene's germline CDR1 is SGHDN and CDR2 FVKESK. V shed 4 bases and J shed 5 bases, with 9 bases lying between them. The CDR3 is 13 amino acids. The full variable domain, its missing parts supplied by reference TRBV14 and TRBJ1-5, is EAGVTQFPSHSVIEKGQTVTLRCDPISGHDNLYWYRRVMGKEIKFLLHFVKESKQDESGMPNNRFLAERTGGTYSTLKVQPAELEDSGVYFCASSLAGYQPQHFGDGTRLSIL.